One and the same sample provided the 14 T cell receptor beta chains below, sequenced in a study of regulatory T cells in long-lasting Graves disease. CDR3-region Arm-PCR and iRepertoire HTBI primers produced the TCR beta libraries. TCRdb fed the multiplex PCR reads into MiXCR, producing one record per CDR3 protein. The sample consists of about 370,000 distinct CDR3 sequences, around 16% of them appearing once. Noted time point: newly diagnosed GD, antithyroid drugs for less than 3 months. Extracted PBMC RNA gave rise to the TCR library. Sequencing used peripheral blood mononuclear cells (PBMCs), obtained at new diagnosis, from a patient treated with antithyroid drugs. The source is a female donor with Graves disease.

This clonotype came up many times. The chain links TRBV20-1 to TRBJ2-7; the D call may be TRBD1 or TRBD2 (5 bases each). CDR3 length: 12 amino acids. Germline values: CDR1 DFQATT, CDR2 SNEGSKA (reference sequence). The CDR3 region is CSGTGTDYEQYF. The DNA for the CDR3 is TGCAGCGGGACCGGGACCGACTACGAGCAGTACTTC.

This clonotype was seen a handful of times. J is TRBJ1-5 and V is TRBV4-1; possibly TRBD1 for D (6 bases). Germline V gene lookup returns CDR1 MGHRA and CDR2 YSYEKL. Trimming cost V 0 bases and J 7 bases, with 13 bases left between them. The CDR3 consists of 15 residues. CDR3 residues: CASSQESGQNQPQHF. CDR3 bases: TGCGCCAGCAGCCAAGAAAGTGGACAGAACCAGCCCCAGCATTTT.

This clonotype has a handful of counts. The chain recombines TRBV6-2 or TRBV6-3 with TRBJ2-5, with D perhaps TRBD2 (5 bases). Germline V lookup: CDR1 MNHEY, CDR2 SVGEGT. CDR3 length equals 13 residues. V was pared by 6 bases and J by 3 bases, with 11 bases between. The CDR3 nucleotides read TGTGCCAGCAGGGGGAGCGGTAAAGAGACCCAGTACTTC. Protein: CASRGSGKETQYF.

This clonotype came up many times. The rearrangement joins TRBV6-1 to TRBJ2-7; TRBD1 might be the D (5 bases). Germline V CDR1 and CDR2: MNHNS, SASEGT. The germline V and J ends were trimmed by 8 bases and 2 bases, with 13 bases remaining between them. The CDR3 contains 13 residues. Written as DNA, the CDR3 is TGTGCCAGCGCCAGGGAAGTGGCCTACGAGCAGTACTTC. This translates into CASAREVAYEQYF.

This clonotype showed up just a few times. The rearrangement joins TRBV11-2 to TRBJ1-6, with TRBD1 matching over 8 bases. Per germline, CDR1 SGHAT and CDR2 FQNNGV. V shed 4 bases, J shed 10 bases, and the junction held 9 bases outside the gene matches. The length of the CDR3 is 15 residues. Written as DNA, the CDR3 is TGTGCCAGCAGCTCAAGACAGGGGCGCGCCTCACCCCTCCACTTT. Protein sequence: CASSSRQGRASPLHF.

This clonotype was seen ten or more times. The CDR3 DNA reads TGTGCCAGCGGGGAGGGGTTGGACACTGAAGCTTTCTTT. It encodes CASGEGLDTEAFF. V gene TRBV27 combines with J gene TRBJ1-1; tentative D call: TRBD1 (5 bases). In germline, CDR1 is MNHEY, CDR2 SMNVEV (reference sequence). V was clipped by 8 bases and J by 3 bases, with 13 bases between them. The CDR3 has 13 residues.

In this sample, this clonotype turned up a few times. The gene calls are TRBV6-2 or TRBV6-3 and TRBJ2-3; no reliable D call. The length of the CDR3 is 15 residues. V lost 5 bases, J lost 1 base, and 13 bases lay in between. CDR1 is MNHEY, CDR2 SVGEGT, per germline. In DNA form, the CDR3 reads TGTGCCAGCAGTCCTCATCCTCGGGGCACAGATACGCAGTATTTT. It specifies CASSPHPRGTDTQYF.

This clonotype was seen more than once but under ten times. The CDR3 bases are TGTGCCAGTAGTCAAGGGGGATGGACTGGGGCCAACGTCCTGACTTTC. This codes for CASSQGGWTGANVLTF. The rearrangement uses TRBV19 and TRBJ2-6; D possibly corresponds to TRBD1 (6 bases). This CDR3 has 16 residues. V was clipped by 5 bases and J by 2 bases, with 13 bases between them. Looked up from germline, CDR1 is LNHDA and CDR2 is SQIVND (reference sequence).

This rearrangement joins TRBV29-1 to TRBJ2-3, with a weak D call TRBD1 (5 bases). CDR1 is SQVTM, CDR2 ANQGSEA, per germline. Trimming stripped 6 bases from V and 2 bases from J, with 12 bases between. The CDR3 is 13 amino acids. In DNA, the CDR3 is TGCAGCGTGGAACAGGAAAACACAGATACGCAGTATTTT. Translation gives CSVEQENTDTQYF.

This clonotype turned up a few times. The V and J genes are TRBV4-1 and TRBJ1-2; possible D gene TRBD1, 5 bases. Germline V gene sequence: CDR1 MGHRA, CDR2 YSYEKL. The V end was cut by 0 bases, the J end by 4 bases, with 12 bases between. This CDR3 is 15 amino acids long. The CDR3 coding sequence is TGCGCCAGCAGCCAAGATCAGGGAATTGGCTATGGCTACACCTTC. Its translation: CASSQDQGIGYGYTF.

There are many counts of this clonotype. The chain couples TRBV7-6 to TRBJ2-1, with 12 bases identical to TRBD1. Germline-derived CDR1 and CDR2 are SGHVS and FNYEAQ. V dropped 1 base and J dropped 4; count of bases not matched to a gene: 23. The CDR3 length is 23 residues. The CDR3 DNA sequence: TGTGCCAGCAGCTTAGTAGGGGACAGGGGGCTCGCGGATAAGGCGCAGACTTACAATGAGCAGTTCTTC. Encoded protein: CASSLVGDRGLADKAQTYNEQFF. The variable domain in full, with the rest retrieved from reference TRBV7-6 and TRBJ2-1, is GAGVSQSPRYKVTKRGQDVALRCDPISGHVSLYWYRQALGQGPEFLTYFNYEAQQDKSGLPNDRFSAERPEGSISTLTIQRTEQRDSAMYRCASSLVGDRGLADKAQTYNEQFFGPGTRLTVL.

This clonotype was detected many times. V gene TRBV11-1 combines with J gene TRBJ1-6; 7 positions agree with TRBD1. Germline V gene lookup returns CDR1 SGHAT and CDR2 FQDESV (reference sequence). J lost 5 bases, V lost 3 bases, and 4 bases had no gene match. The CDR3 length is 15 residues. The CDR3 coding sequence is TGTGCCAGCAGCTTCGGAACAGGGGATAATTCACCCCTCCACTTT. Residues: CASSFGTGDNSPLHF.

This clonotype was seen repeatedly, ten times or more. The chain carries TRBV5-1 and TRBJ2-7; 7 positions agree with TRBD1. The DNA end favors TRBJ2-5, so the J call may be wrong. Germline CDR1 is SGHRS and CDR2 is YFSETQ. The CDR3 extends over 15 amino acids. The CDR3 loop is CASSVDLGQQETQYF. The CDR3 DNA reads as TGCGCCAGCAGCGTGGACTTGGGACAGCAAGAGACCCAGTACTTC.

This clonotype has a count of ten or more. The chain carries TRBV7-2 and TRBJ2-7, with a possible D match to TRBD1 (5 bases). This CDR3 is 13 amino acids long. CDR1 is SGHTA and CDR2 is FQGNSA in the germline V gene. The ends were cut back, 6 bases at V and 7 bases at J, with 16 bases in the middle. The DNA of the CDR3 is TGTGCCAGCAGTTTCAATGACAGAGCGGAGCAGTACTTC. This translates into CASSFNDRAEQYF.